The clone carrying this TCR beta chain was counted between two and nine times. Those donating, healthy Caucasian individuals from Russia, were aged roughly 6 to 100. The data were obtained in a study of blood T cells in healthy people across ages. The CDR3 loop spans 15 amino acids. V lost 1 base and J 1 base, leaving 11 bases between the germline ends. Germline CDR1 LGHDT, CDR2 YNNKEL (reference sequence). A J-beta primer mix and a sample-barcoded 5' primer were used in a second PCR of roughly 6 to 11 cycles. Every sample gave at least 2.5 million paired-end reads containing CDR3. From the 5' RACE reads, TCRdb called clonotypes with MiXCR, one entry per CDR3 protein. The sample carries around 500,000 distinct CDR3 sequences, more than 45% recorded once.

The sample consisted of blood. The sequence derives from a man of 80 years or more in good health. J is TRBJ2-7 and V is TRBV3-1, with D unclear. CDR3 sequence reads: CASSQGGAGSYEQYF. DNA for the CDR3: TGTGCCAGCAGCCAAGGAGGAGCTGGGTCCTACGAGCAGTACTTC.